This T cell receptor (beta chain) was captured by sequencing in a study of T cells in Graves' hyperthyroidism and ophthalmopathy. This clonotype was seen many times. The germline V and J ends were trimmed by 0 bases and 4 bases, with 16 bases remaining between them. Germline V gene lookup returns CDR1 WSHSY and CDR2 SAAADI. The CDR3 consists of 16 residues. TCR beta CDR3 regions were amplified from RNA transcripts. Researchers ran a first-round RT-PCR on the TCR CDR3 using the HTBI primer set. A single record per CDR3 protein comes from TCRdb applying MiXCR to the multiplex PCR reads. The profile shows around 350,000 distinct CDR3 sequences, 12% to 15% of them singletons.

Sequencing used blood. This receptor was taken from a woman aged 60-75 years with Graves' ophthalmopathy. The J gene is TRBJ2-7, the V gene TRBV10-2; D is possibly TRBD1 (5 bases). CDR3 sequence (DNA): TGCGCCAGCAGTGAGTCGCAGACAGCTGTTCCGTACGAGCAGTACTTC. It is translated as CASSESQTAVPYEQYF.